This T cell receptor (beta chain) stems from a study of T cell clonality in common variable immunodeficiency. This clone was counted ten times or more. Generated by immunoSEQ multiplex PCR, the TCRdb table keeps only in-frame clones and is missing some. This table holds around 52,000 clones with no singletons; the top ten claim 4.5% to 5.5%. The source is a person aged 18 to 70 in good health. Sequencing was carried out using peripheral blood mononuclear cells.

CDR3 region: CASTYGTSGYTGELFF. The covered CDR3 bases are TGTGCCAGCACCTACGGGACTAGCGGCTACACCGGGGAG. The V call is TRBV5-4, the J call TRBJ2-2; 11 nucleotides line up with TRBD2. The read falls 3 residues short of the CDR3 end, and the missing part is taken from the germline J gene. Trimming cost V 6 bases and J 3 bases; bases outside gene matches: 7. The germline V gene has CDR1 SGHNT and CDR2 YYREEE (reference sequence). The CDR3 is 16 residues long. Together with reference TRBV5-4 and TRBJ2-2, the CDR3 gives the full variable domain: ETGVTQSPTHLIKTRGQQVTLRCSSQSGHNTVSWYQQALGQGPQFIFQYYREEENGRGNFPPRFSGLQFPNYSSELNVNALELDDSALYLCASTYGTSGYTGELFFGEGSRLTVL.